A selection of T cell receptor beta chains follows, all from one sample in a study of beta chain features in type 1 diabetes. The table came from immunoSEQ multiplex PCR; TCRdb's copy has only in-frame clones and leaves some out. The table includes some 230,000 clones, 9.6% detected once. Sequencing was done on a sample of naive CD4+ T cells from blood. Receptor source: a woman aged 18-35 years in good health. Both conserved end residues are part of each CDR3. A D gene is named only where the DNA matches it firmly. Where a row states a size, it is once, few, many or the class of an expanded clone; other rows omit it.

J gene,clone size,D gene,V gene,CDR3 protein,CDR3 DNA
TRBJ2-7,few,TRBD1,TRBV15,CATSRDGRDRDSYEQYF,TGTGCCACCAGCAGAGATGGCCGGGACAGGGATTCCTACGAGCAGTACTTC
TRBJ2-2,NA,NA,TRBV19,CASSIDGPSTNTGELFF,TGTGCCAGTAGTATAGATGGGCCCTCGACCAACACCGGGGAGCTGTTTTTT
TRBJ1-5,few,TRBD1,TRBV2,CASSEMNRGSSQPQHF,TGTGCCAGCAGTGAAATGAACAGGGGGTCGAGTCAGCCCCAGCATTTT
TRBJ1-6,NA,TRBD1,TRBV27,CASSPIPRDSSNSPLHF,TGTGCCAGCAGTCCTATACCCCGGGACAGTTCTAATTCACCCCTCCACTTT
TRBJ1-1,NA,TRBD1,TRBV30,CAWRPRTGPNTEAFF,TGTGCCTGGAGACCTAGGACAGGGCCGAACACTGAAGCTTTCTTT
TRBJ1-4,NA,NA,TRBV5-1,CASSLALGAPEKLFF,TGCGCCAGCAGCTTGGCCCTTGGGGCTCCAGAAAAACTGTTTTTT
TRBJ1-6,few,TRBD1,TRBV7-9,CASSLGGQYNSPLHF,TGTGCCAGCAGCTTAGGGGGACAGTATAATTCACCCCTCCACTTT
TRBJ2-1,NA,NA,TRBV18,CASSPYHKTETPSSYNEQFF,TGTGCCAGCTCACCCTACCATAAGACAGAGACACCGAGCTCCTACAATGAGCAGTTCTTC
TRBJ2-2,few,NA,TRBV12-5,CASGFTGNTGELFF,TGTGCTAGTGGTTTTACAGGGAACACCGGGGAGCTGTTTTTT
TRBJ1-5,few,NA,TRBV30,CAWSPGAQQPQHF,TGTGCCTGGAGTCCAGGGGCTCAGCAGCCCCAGCATTTT
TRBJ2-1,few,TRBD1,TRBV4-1,CASSQAGTGENNEQFF,TGCGCCAGCAGCCAAGCCGGGACAGGGGAAAACAATGAGCAGTTCTTC
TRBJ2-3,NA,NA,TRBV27,CASSLRSAAPSTQYF,TGTGCCAGCAGTTTAAGGTCGGCGGCCCCCAGTACGCAGTATTTT
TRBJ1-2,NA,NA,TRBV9,CASSVGSSGDYGYTF,TGTGCCAGCAGCGTAGGGAGTTCGGGAGACTATGGCTACACCTTC
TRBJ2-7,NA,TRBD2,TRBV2,CASPELAGGITYEQYF,TGTGCCAGCCCCGAACTAGCGGGAGGGATTACCTACGAGCAGTACTTC
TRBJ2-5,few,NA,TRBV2,CAINTGYQETQYF,TGTGCCATTAACACAGGGTACCAAGAGACCCAGTACTTC